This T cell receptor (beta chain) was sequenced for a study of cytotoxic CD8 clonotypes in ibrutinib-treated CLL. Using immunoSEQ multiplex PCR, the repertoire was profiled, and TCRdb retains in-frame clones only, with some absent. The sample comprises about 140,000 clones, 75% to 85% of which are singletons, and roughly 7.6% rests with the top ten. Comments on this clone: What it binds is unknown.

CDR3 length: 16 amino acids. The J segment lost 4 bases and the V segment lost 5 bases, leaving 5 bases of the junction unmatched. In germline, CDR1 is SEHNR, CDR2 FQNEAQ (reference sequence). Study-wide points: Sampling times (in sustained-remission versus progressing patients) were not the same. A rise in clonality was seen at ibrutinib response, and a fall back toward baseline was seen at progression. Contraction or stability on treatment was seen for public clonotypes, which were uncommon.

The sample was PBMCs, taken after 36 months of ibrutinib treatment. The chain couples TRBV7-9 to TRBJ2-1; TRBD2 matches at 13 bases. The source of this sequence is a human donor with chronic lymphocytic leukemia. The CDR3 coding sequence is TGTGCCAGCAGCCTAGGACTAGCGGGGGCGTACAATGAGCAGTTCTTC. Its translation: CASSLGLAGAYNEQFF.